This T cell receptor (beta chain) is from a study of identical twins. Study-wide results and caveats: Conclusions leaned on cross-sectional statistical analysis and did not track the same donors over time. Modeled out-of-frame TCR alpha sharing in monozygotic twins fell below observed levels. Possibly, invariant MAIT and iNKT cells partly confounded zero-insertion analyses.

V was clipped by 1 base and J by 5 bases; unmatched bases: 5. The CDR3 sequence is 15 residues long. The germline V gene has CDR1 SGHRS and CDR2 YFSETQ. The authors used template switching to add a universal primer site and gave cDNA unique molecular identifiers. TCRdb recomputed calls from the 5' RACE reads with MiXCR, one row per CDR3 protein. The repertoire holds 1,800,000 or so distinct CDR3 sequences, with less than 35% as singletons. A note on this clonotype: As yet, its antigen is unknown.

The sequenced sample consisted of cord blood. This sequence was found in a newborn girl in good health. The chain employs TRBV5-1 and TRBJ1-4; 7 bases agree with TRBD1. CDR3 amino acids: CASSLYRGQNEKLFF. The CDR3 coding sequence is TGCGCCAGCAGCTTGTACAGGGGCCAGAATGAAAAACTGTTTTTT.